Sequencing of this T cell receptor (beta chain) was carried out in a study of T cell responses to AZD1222 COVID-19 vaccine. Remarks on this clone: Its antigen remains unidentified.

Study results and caveats: Clonal diversity was possibly underestimated, and white British individuals and females predominated among donors. Only after the peak T cell response were repertoires sampled. Reportedly, nearly half the spike-specific TCRs target unmutated variant regions. Baseline seropositives among AZD1222 recipients totaled only five to seven.

The CDR3 spans 16 residues. Per the germline V gene, CDR1 is MNHEY and CDR2 is SMNVEV (reference sequence). V gave up 4 bases and J gave up 1 base, with 16 bases separating them. Here immunoSEQ multiplex PCR was the method, and the copy in TCRdb shows in-frame clones only, minus some. This sample yields 150,000 or so clones, of which approximately 83% are seen a single time; around 8.6% belongs to the top ten. The material was peripheral blood, obtained on day 0 of AZD1222 vaccination. The chain links TRBV27 to TRBJ1-1; D may be TRBD1 (6 bases). This receptor was obtained from an adult in good health. The CDR3 coding sequence is TGTGCCAGCAGTTCTCAGCAGGGGTCGAAGAACACTGAAGCTTTCTTT. Translation: CASSSQQGSKNTEAFF.